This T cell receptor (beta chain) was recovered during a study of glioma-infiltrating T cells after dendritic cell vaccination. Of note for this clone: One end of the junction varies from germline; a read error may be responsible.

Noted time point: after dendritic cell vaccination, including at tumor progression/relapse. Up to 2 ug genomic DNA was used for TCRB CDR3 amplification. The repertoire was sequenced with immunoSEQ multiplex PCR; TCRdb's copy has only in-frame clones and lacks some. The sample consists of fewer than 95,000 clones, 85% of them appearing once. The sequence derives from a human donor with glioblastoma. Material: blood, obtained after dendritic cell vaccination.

The CDR3 nucleotides are TGTGCCAGCAGCTTGGGGGGCTCTGTAAACACCATATATTTT. Amino acid sequence: CASSLGGSVNTIYF. The genes are TRBV5-4 and TRBJ1-3; a possible D gene is TRBD1 (5 bases). Germline CDR1 and CDR2: SGHNT and YYREEE (reference sequence). This CDR3 contains 14 residues.